The entry that follows covers one TCR beta chain sequence. Antigen: not known. This entry is derived from a study of shared clonotypes between healthy human individuals. The repertoire was sequenced with immunoSEQ multiplex PCR; TCRdb's copy has only in-frame clones and lacks some. The data show some 2,100,000 clones, roughly 95% seen once. Study-wide findings and caveats: Naive CD4 clonotype sharing across a few donors was approximately 5%.

CDR3 length: 16 amino acids. CDR1 and CDR2 from the germline V gene are MNHNS and SASEGT. V was shortened by 1 base and J by 4 bases, with 14 bases between the two germline ends. The TCR was taken from a man aged 18 to 29 in good health. The chain carries TRBV6-1 and TRBJ2-4; either TRBD1 or TRBD2 may fit D (5 bases each). Sequenced material: naive CD4+ T cells sorted from blood. The subset is: CD45RA+ positively selected. The CDR3 DNA is TGTGCCAGCAGTGAAGAGGCTGTCTGGGGGAAAAACATTCAGTACTTC. As protein: CASSEEAVWGKNIQYF.